This passage covers 15 T cell receptor beta chains from one sample sequenced in a study of OX40 agonist ivuxolimab in advanced cancers. This table comes from immunoSEQ multiplex PCR, and its TCRdb copy is limited to in-frame clones, with some not included. The repertoire holds roughly 60,000 clones, with around nine tenths as singletons. Source: CD4+ or CD8+ T cells sorted from blood, taken in a trial of the OX40 agonist ivuxolimab. The receptors come from an adult with an advanced solid tumor such as melanoma, head and neck, liver or kidney cancer.

This clone was observed once. The chain combines TRBV7-9 with TRBJ2-7; 8 bases align to TRBD2. The length of the CDR3 is 13 residues. Trimming removed 5 bases from V and 0 bases from J; junction bases left unmatched: 0. CDR1 SEHNR and CDR2 FQNEAQ come from the germline V gene (reference sequence). The CDR3 protein is CASSTSGSYEQYF. For the CDR3, the DNA is TGTGCCAGCAGCACTAGCGGCTCCTACGAGCAGTACTTC.

The chain combines TRBV15 with TRBJ2-5; D not resolved. Germline V CDR1 and CDR2: LNHNV, YYDKDF (reference sequence). V was pared by 0 bases and J by 0 bases, with 8 bases between. The CDR3 covers 15 residues. The CDR3 loop is CATSRDVQNQETQYF. For the CDR3, the DNA is TGTGCCACCAGCAGAGATGTCCAAAACCAAGAGACCCAGTACTTC.

The chain couples TRBV2 to TRBJ1-6; TRBD1 is a possible D gene (5 bases). The CDR3 extends over 14 amino acids. Germline V gives CDR1 SNHLY, CDR2 FYNNEI. The V end lost 1 base, the J end lost 7 bases, and 8 bases lay between the germline ends. The CDR3 sequence: CASSEVAGNSPLHF. The CDR3 DNA follows: TGTGCCAGCAGTGAAGTGGCAGGGAATTCACCCCTCCACTTT.

The chain is built from TRBV7-9 and TRBJ2-2, with TRBD2 matching over 14 bases. The CDR3 is 17 residues long. V trimming: 8 bases; J trimming: 4 bases; junction bases outside the gene matches: 9. Germline assignment: CDR1 SEHNR and CDR2 FQNEAQ (reference sequence). This CDR3 reads CASEGTSGSPRTGELFF. The CDR3 DNA reads TGTGCCAGCGAAGGGACTAGCGGGAGCCCCCGCACCGGGGAGCTGTTTTTT.

The chain is built from TRBV7-2 and TRBJ2-5; TRBD2 aligns across 7 bases. Germline-derived CDR1 and CDR2 are SGHTA and FQGNSA. This CDR3 comprises 15 residues. The V and J ends lost 0 bases and 5 bases, in that order; junction bases with no gene match: 6. The CDR3 spells CASSLAAGVRETQYF. CDR3 DNA sequence: TGTGCCAGCAGCTTAGCGGCGGGAGTAAGGGAGACCCAGTACTTC.

The chain employs TRBV9 and TRBJ2-2; perhaps TRBD1 as D (6 bases). The CDR3 extends over 14 amino acids. Germline V gene sequence: CDR1 SGDLS, CDR2 YYNGEE. Deletions cut 2 bases from V and 1 base from J, with 6 bases between. In nucleotides, the CDR3 is TGTGCCAGCAGCGTGGGACAGAACACCGGGGAGCTGTTTTTT. Translating gives CASSVGQNTGELFF.

This clone was observed a single time. The V gene is TRBV27, the J gene TRBJ1-5, with a tentative D call TRBD1 (6 bases). Trimming cost V 4 bases and J 1 base, with 20 bases left between them. CDR1 is MNHEY, CDR2 SMNVEV, per germline (reference sequence). The CDR3 is 18 amino acids. The DNA for the CDR3 is TGTGCCAGCAGTTCCACACCCGGGACATTACAAAGCAATCAGCCCCAGCATTTT. It translates to CASSSTPGTLQSNQPQHF.

The rearrangement joins TRBV7-2 to TRBJ2-5, with D possibly matching TRBD2 (7 bases). Germline V gene sequence: CDR1 SGHTA, CDR2 FQGNSA. Trimming cost V 3 bases and J 5 bases, with 10 bases left between them. There are 13 residues in the CDR3. This CDR3 is CASSFKGGETQYF. The CDR3 nucleotides read TGTGCCAGCAGCTTCAAGGGGGGGGAGACCCAGTACTTC.

The chain couples TRBV5-1 to TRBJ1-2, with D tentatively TRBD1 (5 bases). Trimming took off 3 bases at V and 4 bases at J, with 16 bases between the two ends. Germline V CDR1 and CDR2: SGHRS, YFSETQ. The CDR3 runs 15 residues. The CDR3 here is CASSSGGNKIYGYTF. Written as DNA, the CDR3 is TGCGCCAGCAGCTCCGGGGGGAACAAGATCTATGGCTACACCTTC.

The chain uses TRBV7-2 and TRBJ1-4; D is undetermined. The CDR3 covers 13 residues. Germline V gene lookup returns CDR1 SGHTA and CDR2 FQGNSA. Trimming stripped 6 bases from V and 7 bases from J, with 12 bases between. CDR3 region: CASSWSLSEKLFF. CDR3 nucleotides: TGTGCCAGCAGTTGGAGCCTTAGTGAAAAACTGTTTTTT. The entire variable domain, with the rest obtained from reference TRBV7-2 and TRBJ1-4, is as follows: GAGVSQSPSNKVTEKGKDVELRCDPISGHTALYWYRQSLGQGLEFLIYFQGNSAPDKSGLPSDRFSAERTGGSVSTLTIQRTQQEDSAVYLCASSWSLSEKLFFGSGTQLSVL.

This chain uses TRBV11-3 with TRBJ2-7; D may match TRBD1 or TRBD2 (6 bases each). Germline V lookup: CDR1 SGHNT, CDR2 YENEEA. The CDR3 covers 15 residues. V lost 0 bases to trimming and J lost 4 bases, with 13 bases between them. The CDR3 protein is CASSLEGGQGYEQYF. Written as DNA, the CDR3 is TGTGCCAGCAGCTTAGAAGGGGGGCAGGGGTACGAGCAGTACTTC.

This chain joins TRBV6-1 and TRBJ1-2; TRBD1 matches 7 bases. CDR3 length: 14 residues. V shed 4 bases, J shed 4 bases, and the junction held 6 bases outside the gene matches. The germline V gene encodes CDR1 MNHNS and CDR2 SASEGT. CDR3 coding DNA: TGTGCCAGCAGTGTCGACAGGGCTAGCTATGGCTACACCTTC. Its translation: CASSVDRASYGYTF.

J is TRBJ2-7 and V is TRBV10-3; 7 bases fit TRBD1. Germline CDR1 and CDR2: ENHRY and SYGVKD. This CDR3 has 13 amino acids. Germline trimming cut 6 bases from V and 3 bases from J; bases unmatched to any gene: 5. In DNA form, the CDR3 reads TGTGCCATCAGCCTACAGGGGTACTACGAGCAGTACTTC. Its protein product is CAISLQGYYEQYF.

The rearrangement links TRBV7-2 to TRBJ1-4; possible D gene TRBD1, 6 bases. V lost 4 bases to trimming and J lost 8 bases, with 17 bases between them. CDR3 length: 15 residues. CDR1 and CDR2 from the germline V gene are SGHTA and FQGNSA. The CDR3 here is CASSSSGALSEKLFF. Here the CDR3 DNA reads TGTGCCAGCAGCTCCTCGGGGGCCCTTTCCGAAAAACTGTTTTTT.

The gene calls are TRBV6-6 and TRBJ1-1; the match to TRBD1 covers 8 bases. V was clipped by 6 bases and J by 9 bases; unmatched bases: 6. The V gene's germline CDR1 is MNHNY and CDR2 SVGAGI (reference sequence). CDR3 length: 12 amino acids. In DNA, the CDR3 is TGTGCCAGCAGCATCGGACAGGGACAAGCTTTCTTT. As protein: CASSIGQGQAFF.